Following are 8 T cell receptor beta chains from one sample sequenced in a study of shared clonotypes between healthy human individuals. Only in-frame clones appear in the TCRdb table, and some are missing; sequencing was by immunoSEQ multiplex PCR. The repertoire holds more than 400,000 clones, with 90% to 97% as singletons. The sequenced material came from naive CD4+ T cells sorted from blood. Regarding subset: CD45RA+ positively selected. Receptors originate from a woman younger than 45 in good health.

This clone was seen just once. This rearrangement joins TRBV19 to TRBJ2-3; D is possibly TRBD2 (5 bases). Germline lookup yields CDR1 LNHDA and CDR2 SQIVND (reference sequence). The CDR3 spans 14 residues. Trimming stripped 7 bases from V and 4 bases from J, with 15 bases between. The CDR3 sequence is CASTPSLGADTQYF. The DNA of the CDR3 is TGTGCCAGTACCCCCAGCCTCGGGGCAGATACGCAGTATTTT.

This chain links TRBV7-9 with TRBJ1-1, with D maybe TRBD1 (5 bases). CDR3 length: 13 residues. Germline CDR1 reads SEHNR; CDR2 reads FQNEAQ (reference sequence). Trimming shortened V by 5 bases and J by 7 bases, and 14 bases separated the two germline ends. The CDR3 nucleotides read TGTGCCAGCAGCACAGGTCTTCAGGGTGAAGCTTTCTTT. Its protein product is CASSTGLQGEAFF.

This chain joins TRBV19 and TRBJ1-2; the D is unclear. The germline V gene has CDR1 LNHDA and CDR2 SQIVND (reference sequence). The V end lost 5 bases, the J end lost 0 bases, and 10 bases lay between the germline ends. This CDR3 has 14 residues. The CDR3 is CASSADHTNYGYTF. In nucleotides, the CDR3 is TGTGCCAGTAGTGCGGACCATACTAACTATGGCTACACCTTC.

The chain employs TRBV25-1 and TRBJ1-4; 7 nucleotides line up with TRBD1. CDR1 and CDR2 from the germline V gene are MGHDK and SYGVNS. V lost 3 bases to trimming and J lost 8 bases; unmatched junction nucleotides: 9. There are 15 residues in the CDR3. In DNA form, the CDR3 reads TGTGCCAGCAGTGACATGACAGGGTTAAGCGAAAAACTGTTTTTT. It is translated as CASSDMTGLSEKLFF.

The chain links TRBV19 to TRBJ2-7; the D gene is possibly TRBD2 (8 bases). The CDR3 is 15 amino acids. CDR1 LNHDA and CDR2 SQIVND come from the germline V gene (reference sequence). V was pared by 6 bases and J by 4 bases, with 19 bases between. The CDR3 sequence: CASRGVAGTVYEQYF. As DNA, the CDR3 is TGTGCCAGTAGGGGTGTAGCGGGGACAGTGTACGAGCAGTACTTC.

Here the CDR3 reads CASREQGMNTEAFF. In nucleotides, the CDR3 is TGTGCCAGCAGAGAACAGGGCATGAACACTGAAGCTTTCTTT. The chain employs TRBV6-6 and TRBJ1-1, with D maybe TRBD1 (6 bases). The CDR3 is 14 amino acids. V lost 6 bases to trimming and J lost 0 bases, with 11 bases between them. Germline CDR1 MNHNY, CDR2 SVGAGI (reference sequence).

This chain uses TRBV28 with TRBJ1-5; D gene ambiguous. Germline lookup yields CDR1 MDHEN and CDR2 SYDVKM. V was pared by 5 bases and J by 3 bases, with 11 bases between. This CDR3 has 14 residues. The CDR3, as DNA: TGTGCCAGCAGTAGGGCAGGCCCCAATCAGCCCCAGCATTTT. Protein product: CASSRAGPNQPQHF.

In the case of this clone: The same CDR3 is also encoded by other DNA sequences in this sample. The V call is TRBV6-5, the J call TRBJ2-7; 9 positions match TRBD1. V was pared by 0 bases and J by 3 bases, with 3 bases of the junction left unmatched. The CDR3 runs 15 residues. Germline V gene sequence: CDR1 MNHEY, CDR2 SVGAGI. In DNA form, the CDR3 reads TGTGCCAGCAGTTACTCGCCGGGACAGGGCTACGAGCAGTACTTC. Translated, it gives CASSYSPGQGYEQYF.